This TCR beta chain was recorded in a study of technical replicates of blood from several donors. TCRdb keeps only in-frame clones here, not all; method: immunoSEQ multiplex PCR. This table has around 67,000 clones, roughly 92% appearing once. The ends were cut back, 1 base at V and 12 bases at J, with 19 bases in the middle. The CDR3 is 15 residues long. Germline values: CDR1 MGHRA, CDR2 YSYEKL. This clonotype was obtained from a human donor in good health. The genes are TRBV4-1 and TRBJ2-1, with D maybe TRBD2 (6 bases). Specimen: T cells isolated from PBMCs. CDR3 bases: TGCGCCAGCAGCCAAGGACCCGGGACTCCGCGGGCGCAGTTCTTC. It specifies CASSQGPGTPRAQFF.